This T cell receptor (beta chain) was documented in a study of CD8+ T cells in alopecia areata. Study-level findings and limits: Possibly because of HLA-related factors, TCR sharing was less clear across patients than in mice.

RNA extraction and reverse transcription yielded cDNA as sequencing template. TCRdb's copy holds only in-frame clones and misses some; the assay was immunoSEQ multiplex PCR. The data hold roughly 200,000 clones, with 50% to 70% observed a single time. V gave up 6 bases and J gave up 3 bases, with 9 bases separating them. In germline, CDR1 is MNHEY, CDR2 SMNVEV (reference sequence). The CDR3 loop spans 13 amino acids. It was from alopecia areata patients that lesional scalp punch biopsies and peripheral blood were collected. The authors sorted CD4+ and CD8+ T cells from PBMCs. Comment on this clone: Its antigen remains unknown.

The source of this sequence is a human donor with alopecia areata. The genes are TRBV27 and TRBJ1-5; D unclear. The starting material was CD4+ T cells sorted from blood, obtained at week 0. CDR3 region: CASSRGYNQPQHF. CDR3 bases: TGTGCCAGCAGCCGCGGCTACAATCAGCCCCAGCATTTT.